The 5 T cell receptor beta chains listed next were all sequenced from one sample in a study of CD8 T cells in Susac syndrome. An amount of RNA that ranged from roughly 0.45 to 1 ug was reverse transcribed with random hexamers. Via MiXCR, TCRdb re-called the immunoSEQ multiplex PCR reads, giving one row per CDR3 protein. Altogether 400,000 or so distinct CDR3 sequences are present, around 85% being singletons, with the ten largest covering under 0.15%. The specimen sequenced was CD8+ T cells from PBMCs. The receptors here all came from a human donor with multiple sclerosis.

V is TRBV27 and J is TRBJ1-5; 7 nucleotides align to TRBD1. V was pared by 1 base and J by 4 bases, with 7 bases of the junction left unmatched. The CDR3 consists of 16 residues. Germline CDR1 is MNHEY and CDR2 is SMNVEV (reference sequence). CDR3: CASSLYAGQLNQPQHF. The CDR3 DNA follows: TGTGCCAGCAGTTTATATGCGGGACAGTTAAATCAGCCCCAGCATTTT.

The chain combines TRBV28 with TRBJ2-7, with D possibly being TRBD1 or TRBD2 (5 bases each). V was shortened by 3 bases and J by 0 bases, with 15 bases between the two germline ends. Germline V gene sequence: CDR1 MDHEN, CDR2 SYDVKM. This CDR3 comprises 16 residues. CDR3 nucleotide sequence: TGTGCCAGCAGTTTGGGGAACGGGGCCCTCTCCTACGAGCAGTACTTC. Amino acid sequence: CASSLGNGALSYEQYF.

CDR3 region: CASRLYPAGGTGELFF. The DNA of the CDR3 is TGTGCCAGCAGACTATACCCGGCAGGGGGCACCGGGGAGCTGTTTTTT. The chain joins TRBV28 to TRBJ2-2; 7 positions agree with TRBD1. V lost 6 bases and J lost 4; bases outside the gene matches: 11. This CDR3 contains 16 residues. Looked up from germline, CDR1 is MDHEN and CDR2 is SYDVKM.

This rearrangement joins TRBV27 to TRBJ2-1; 7 nucleotides align to TRBD2. J lost 3 bases, V lost 6 bases, and 17 bases had no gene match. The CDR3 runs to 18 residues. Germline loops: CDR1 MNHEY, CDR2 SMNVEV (reference sequence). The CDR3 DNA reads as TGTGCCAGCAGCCCGGCTGCCGGGGGAGCGGGGTACTACAATGAGCAGTTCTTC. This translates into CASSPAAGGAGYYNEQFF.

This chain uses TRBV12-3 or TRBV12-4 with TRBJ2-6; D may be TRBD1 (6 bases). There are 15 residues in the CDR3. The V end lost 6 bases, the J end lost 2 bases, and 11 bases lay between the germline ends. CDR3 nucleotide sequence: TGTGCCAGCAGCCCTGAGGGGGCTGGGGCCAACGTCCTGACTTTC. This gives the protein CASSPEGAGANVLTF.